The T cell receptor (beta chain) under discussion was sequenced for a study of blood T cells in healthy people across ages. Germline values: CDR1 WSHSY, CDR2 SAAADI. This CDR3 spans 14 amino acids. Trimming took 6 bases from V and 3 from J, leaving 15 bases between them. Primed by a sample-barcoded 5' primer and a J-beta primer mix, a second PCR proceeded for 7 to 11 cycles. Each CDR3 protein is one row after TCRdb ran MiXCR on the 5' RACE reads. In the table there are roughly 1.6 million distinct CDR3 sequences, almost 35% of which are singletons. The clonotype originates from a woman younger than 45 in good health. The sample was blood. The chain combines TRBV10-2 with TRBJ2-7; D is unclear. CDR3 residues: CASRPVGISYEQYF. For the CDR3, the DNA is TGCGCCAGCAGACCGGTAGGCATAAGCTACGAGCAGTACTTC.